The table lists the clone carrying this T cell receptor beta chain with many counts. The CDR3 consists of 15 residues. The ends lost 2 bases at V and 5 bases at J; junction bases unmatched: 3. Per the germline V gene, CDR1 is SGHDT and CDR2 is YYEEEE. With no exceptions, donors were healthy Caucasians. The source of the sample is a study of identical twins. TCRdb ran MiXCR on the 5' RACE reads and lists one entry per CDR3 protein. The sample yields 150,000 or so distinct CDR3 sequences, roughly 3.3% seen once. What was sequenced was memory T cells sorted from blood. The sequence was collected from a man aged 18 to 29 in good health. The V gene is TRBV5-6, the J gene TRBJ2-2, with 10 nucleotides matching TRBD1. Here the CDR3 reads CASSLGQGETGELFF. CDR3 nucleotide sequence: TGTGCCAGCAGCTTAGGACAGGGGGAGACCGGGGAGCTGTTTTTT.